The rows below give T cell receptor beta chains drawn from one sample of a study of OX40 agonist ivuxolimab in advanced cancers. The data were produced by immunoSEQ multiplex PCR, yet TCRdb's version contains in-frame clones alone and is incomplete. The sample has over 55,000 clones, 80% to 95% seen once; the top ten hold less than 2.5%. Sequenced material: CD4+ or CD8+ T cells sorted from blood, taken in a trial of the OX40 agonist ivuxolimab. These receptors originate from an adult with an advanced solid tumor such as melanoma, head and neck, liver or kidney cancer. Both conserved end residues are part of each CDR3. A D gene is named only where the DNA matches it firmly. Some rows mark clone size as missing; the rest say once, few, many or name a class of expanded clone.

v_call: TRBV2
d_call: NA
j_call: TRBJ2-2
clone_size: NA
cdr3_nt: TGTGCCAGCAGTGTGCAGGGGATCGCGAACACCGGGGAGCTGTTTTTT
cdr3_aa: CASSVQGIANTGELFF

v_call: TRBV10-1
d_call: NA
j_call: TRBJ2-2
clone_size: NA
cdr3_nt: TGCGCCAGTCCTTATCCGGGTACCGGGGAGCTGTTTTTT
cdr3_aa: CASPYPGTGELFF

v_call: TRBV18
d_call: TRBD1
j_call: TRBJ2-7
clone_size: NA
cdr3_nt: TGTGCCAGCTCTGACGGGACAGGGCGCTACGAGCAGTACTTC
cdr3_aa: CASSDGTGRYEQYF

v_call: TRBV5-1
d_call: TRBD1
j_call: TRBJ1-1
clone_size: NA
cdr3_nt: TGCGCCAGCAGCTTGGGACAGGGACCAGAAGCTTTCTTT
cdr3_aa: CASSLGQGPEAFF

v_call: TRBV27
d_call: TRBD2
j_call: TRBJ2-2
clone_size: NA
cdr3_nt: TGTGCCAGCAGTACCCGACTAGCTCCCGGGGAGCTGTTTTTT
cdr3_aa: CASSTRLAPGELFF

v_call: TRBV11-3
d_call: TRBD2
j_call: TRBJ2-7
clone_size: few
cdr3_nt: TGTGCCAGCAGCTTGGTAGCGGGCTCCTACGAGCAGTACTTC
cdr3_aa: CASSLVAGSYEQYF

v_call: TRBV9
d_call: NA
j_call: TRBJ1-5
clone_size: NA
cdr3_nt: TGTGCCAGCAGCGTTCCTCAATCAGGGGTCGACGAAGAGGTTCACAATCAGCCCCAGCATTTT
cdr3_aa: CASSVPQSGVDEEVHNQPQHF

v_call: TRBV2
d_call: TRBD1
j_call: TRBJ2-7
clone_size: NA
cdr3_nt: TGTGCCAGCGGAAGACAGGGCCGGAACTTC
cdr3_aa: CASGRQGRNF

v_call: TRBV7-2
d_call: NA
j_call: TRBJ1-2
clone_size: NA
cdr3_nt: TGTGCCAGCAGCTGGGAGGACGGGGGGTTGTATGGCTACACCTTC
cdr3_aa: CASSWEDGGLYGYTF

v_call: TRBV29-1
d_call: TRBD2
j_call: TRBJ2-7
clone_size: NA
cdr3_nt: TGCAGCGTTGAGACTAGCAGCCGCTACGAGCAGTACTTC
cdr3_aa: CSVETSSRYEQYF

v_call: TRBV14
d_call: TRBD1
j_call: TRBJ2-7
clone_size: NA
cdr3_nt: TGTGCCAGCAGCCGGACAGGGTACGAGCAGTACTTC
cdr3_aa: CASSRTGYEQYF

v_call: TRBV10-3
d_call: TRBD1
j_call: TRBJ2-7
clone_size: once
cdr3_nt: TGTGCCACCCTTACGGGACAGGGCTACGAGCAGTACTTC
cdr3_aa: CATLTGQGYEQYF

v_call: TRBV19
d_call: TRBD2
j_call: TRBJ2-7
clone_size: NA
cdr3_nt: TGTGCCAGTAGTACTCCTGGACTAGCGGGAGGGATATACGAGCAGTACTTC
cdr3_aa: CASSTPGLAGGIYEQYF

v_call: TRBV7-9
d_call: TRBD2
j_call: TRBJ2-1
clone_size: NA
cdr3_nt: TGTGCCAGCAGCTTGCGGCGGGGGACTTACAATGAGCAGTTCTTC
cdr3_aa: CASSLRRGTYNEQFF

v_call: TRBV11-2
d_call: NA
j_call: TRBJ2-5
clone_size: once
cdr3_nt: TGTGCCAGCAGCCATTCGAGGGCTAGTCAAGAGACCCAGTACTTC
cdr3_aa: CASSHSRASQETQYF

v_call: TRBV11-3
d_call: TRBD2
j_call: TRBJ2-1
clone_size: NA
cdr3_nt: TGTGCCAGCAGCTTCTCCGGGGGGAGCTACAATGAGCAGTTCTTC
cdr3_aa: CASSFSGGSYNEQFF

v_call: TRBV5-1
d_call: TRBD1
j_call: TRBJ1-4
clone_size: NA
cdr3_nt: TGCGCCAGCAGCCGGGGGACAGGGGACGGGGAAAAACTGTTTTTT
cdr3_aa: CASSRGTGDGEKLFF

v_call: TRBV4-2
d_call: TRBD1
j_call: TRBJ1-2
clone_size: NA
cdr3_nt: TGTGCCAGCAGCCCCTACCAGAAGGACAGGGGTGGCTACACCTTC
cdr3_aa: CASSPYQKDRGGYTF

v_call: TRBV6-5
d_call: NA
j_call: TRBJ1-2
clone_size: NA
cdr3_nt: TGTGCCAGCAGGGATGTGGGACGTTCTGGCTACACCTTC
cdr3_aa: CASRDVGRSGYTF

v_call: TRBV7-2
d_call: NA
j_call: TRBJ1-5
clone_size: once
cdr3_nt: TGTGCCAGCAGCCAAGAGGACGGTCAGCCCCAGCATTTT
cdr3_aa: CASSQEDGQPQHF

v_call: TRBV10-3
d_call: NA
j_call: TRBJ2-1
clone_size: NA
cdr3_nt: TGTGCCATCAGTGAACTGACTAATGAGCAGTTCTTC
cdr3_aa: CAISELTNEQFF

v_call: TRBV27
d_call: NA
j_call: TRBJ1-2
clone_size: NA
cdr3_nt: TGTGCCAGCAGTTTAGCCCCCCAGACAGAGCTCGGAAGTGGCTACACCTTC
cdr3_aa: CASSLAPQTELGSGYTF

v_call: TRBV6-1
d_call: NA
j_call: TRBJ1-1
clone_size: NA
cdr3_nt: TGTGCCAGCAGTGAGACAGGCAGGGGTATGGGCACTGAAGCTTTCTTT
cdr3_aa: CASSETGRGMGTEAFF

v_call: TRBV5-1
d_call: NA
j_call: TRBJ2-1
clone_size: NA
cdr3_nt: TGCGCCAGCAGCTTGCTGGAGGTCAATGAGCAGTTCTTC
cdr3_aa: CASSLLEVNEQFF

v_call: TRBV27
d_call: NA
j_call: TRBJ2-3
clone_size: NA
cdr3_nt: TGTGCCAGCAGTACCCGACTTGCGGCAGCTACGCAGTATTTT
cdr3_aa: CASSTRLAAATQYF

v_call: TRBV4-2
d_call: NA
j_call: TRBJ1-1
clone_size: NA
cdr3_nt: TGTGCCAGCAGCCAAGTGGGGCAAGGAGCGAACACTGAAGCTTTCTTT
cdr3_aa: CASSQVGQGANTEAFF

v_call: TRBV4-3
d_call: TRBD2
j_call: TRBJ2-1
clone_size: NA
cdr3_nt: TGCGCCAGCTCCCGGGGGGGCAGGGGAGGGGACAATGAGCAGTTCTTC
cdr3_aa: CASSRGGRGGDNEQFF

v_call: TRBV9
d_call: TRBD2
j_call: TRBJ2-1
clone_size: NA
cdr3_nt: TGTGCCAGCACCCAAGGGCGGGGGGCCTACAATGAGCAGTTCTTC
cdr3_aa: CASTQGRGAYNEQFF

v_call: TRBV2
d_call: NA
j_call: TRBJ2-6
clone_size: NA
cdr3_nt: TGTGCCAGCAGTGATACTGGGGCCAACGTCCTGACTTTC
cdr3_aa: CASSDTGANVLTF

v_call: TRBV4-2
d_call: NA
j_call: TRBJ2-2
clone_size: NA
cdr3_nt: TGTGCCAGCAGCCAAGATCCGCTTAGCCCTCTCAACACCGGGGAGCTGTTTTTT
cdr3_aa: CASSQDPLSPLNTGELFF

v_call: TRBV9
d_call: TRBD1
j_call: TRBJ1-3
clone_size: NA
cdr3_nt: TGTGCCAGCAGCTCGGGACAGGTTGGAAACACCATATATTTT
cdr3_aa: CASSSGQVGNTIYF

v_call: TRBV27
d_call: NA
j_call: TRBJ1-3
clone_size: NA
cdr3_nt: TGTGCCAGCAGTTTCCGATACAGGGAAGGTGGAAACACCATATATTTT
cdr3_aa: CASSFRYREGGNTIYF

v_call: TRBV18
d_call: NA
j_call: TRBJ1-1
clone_size: NA
cdr3_nt: TGTGCCAGCTCACCGGAGTCAGGGGTGAGCACTGAAGCTTTCTTT
cdr3_aa: CASSPESGVSTEAFF

v_call: TRBV5-6
d_call: NA
j_call: TRBJ2-2
clone_size: NA
cdr3_nt: TGTGCCAGCAGCCATAAAAGCGGGCCCACCGGGGAGCTGTTTTTT
cdr3_aa: CASSHKSGPTGELFF

v_call: TRBV2
d_call: NA
j_call: TRBJ2-7
clone_size: NA
cdr3_nt: TGTGCCAGCACCCATGGTATTGGTGGGGGACAGTACTTC
cdr3_aa: CASTHGIGGGQYF

v_call: TRBV5-8
d_call: NA
j_call: TRBJ2-3
clone_size: NA
cdr3_nt: TGTGCCAGCAGCTACCACAGGATAAAACCTACAGATACGCAGTATTTT
cdr3_aa: CASSYHRIKPTDTQYF

v_call: TRBV13
d_call: TRBD1
j_call: TRBJ2-7
clone_size: NA
cdr3_nt: TGTGCCAGCAGCTTACGGGACAGGGTCTACGAGCAGTACTTC
cdr3_aa: CASSLRDRVYEQYF

v_call: TRBV28
d_call: TRBD1
j_call: TRBJ1-3
clone_size: NA
cdr3_nt: TGTGCCAGCAGACTATCGGGACAGGCCCGCTCTGGAAACACCATATATTTT
cdr3_aa: CASRLSGQARSGNTIYF

v_call: TRBV5-1
d_call: NA
j_call: TRBJ1-5
clone_size: NA
cdr3_nt: TGCGCCAGCAGCTTGGGGCAGGGAGTCTACCAGCCCCAGCATTTT
cdr3_aa: CASSLGQGVYQPQHF